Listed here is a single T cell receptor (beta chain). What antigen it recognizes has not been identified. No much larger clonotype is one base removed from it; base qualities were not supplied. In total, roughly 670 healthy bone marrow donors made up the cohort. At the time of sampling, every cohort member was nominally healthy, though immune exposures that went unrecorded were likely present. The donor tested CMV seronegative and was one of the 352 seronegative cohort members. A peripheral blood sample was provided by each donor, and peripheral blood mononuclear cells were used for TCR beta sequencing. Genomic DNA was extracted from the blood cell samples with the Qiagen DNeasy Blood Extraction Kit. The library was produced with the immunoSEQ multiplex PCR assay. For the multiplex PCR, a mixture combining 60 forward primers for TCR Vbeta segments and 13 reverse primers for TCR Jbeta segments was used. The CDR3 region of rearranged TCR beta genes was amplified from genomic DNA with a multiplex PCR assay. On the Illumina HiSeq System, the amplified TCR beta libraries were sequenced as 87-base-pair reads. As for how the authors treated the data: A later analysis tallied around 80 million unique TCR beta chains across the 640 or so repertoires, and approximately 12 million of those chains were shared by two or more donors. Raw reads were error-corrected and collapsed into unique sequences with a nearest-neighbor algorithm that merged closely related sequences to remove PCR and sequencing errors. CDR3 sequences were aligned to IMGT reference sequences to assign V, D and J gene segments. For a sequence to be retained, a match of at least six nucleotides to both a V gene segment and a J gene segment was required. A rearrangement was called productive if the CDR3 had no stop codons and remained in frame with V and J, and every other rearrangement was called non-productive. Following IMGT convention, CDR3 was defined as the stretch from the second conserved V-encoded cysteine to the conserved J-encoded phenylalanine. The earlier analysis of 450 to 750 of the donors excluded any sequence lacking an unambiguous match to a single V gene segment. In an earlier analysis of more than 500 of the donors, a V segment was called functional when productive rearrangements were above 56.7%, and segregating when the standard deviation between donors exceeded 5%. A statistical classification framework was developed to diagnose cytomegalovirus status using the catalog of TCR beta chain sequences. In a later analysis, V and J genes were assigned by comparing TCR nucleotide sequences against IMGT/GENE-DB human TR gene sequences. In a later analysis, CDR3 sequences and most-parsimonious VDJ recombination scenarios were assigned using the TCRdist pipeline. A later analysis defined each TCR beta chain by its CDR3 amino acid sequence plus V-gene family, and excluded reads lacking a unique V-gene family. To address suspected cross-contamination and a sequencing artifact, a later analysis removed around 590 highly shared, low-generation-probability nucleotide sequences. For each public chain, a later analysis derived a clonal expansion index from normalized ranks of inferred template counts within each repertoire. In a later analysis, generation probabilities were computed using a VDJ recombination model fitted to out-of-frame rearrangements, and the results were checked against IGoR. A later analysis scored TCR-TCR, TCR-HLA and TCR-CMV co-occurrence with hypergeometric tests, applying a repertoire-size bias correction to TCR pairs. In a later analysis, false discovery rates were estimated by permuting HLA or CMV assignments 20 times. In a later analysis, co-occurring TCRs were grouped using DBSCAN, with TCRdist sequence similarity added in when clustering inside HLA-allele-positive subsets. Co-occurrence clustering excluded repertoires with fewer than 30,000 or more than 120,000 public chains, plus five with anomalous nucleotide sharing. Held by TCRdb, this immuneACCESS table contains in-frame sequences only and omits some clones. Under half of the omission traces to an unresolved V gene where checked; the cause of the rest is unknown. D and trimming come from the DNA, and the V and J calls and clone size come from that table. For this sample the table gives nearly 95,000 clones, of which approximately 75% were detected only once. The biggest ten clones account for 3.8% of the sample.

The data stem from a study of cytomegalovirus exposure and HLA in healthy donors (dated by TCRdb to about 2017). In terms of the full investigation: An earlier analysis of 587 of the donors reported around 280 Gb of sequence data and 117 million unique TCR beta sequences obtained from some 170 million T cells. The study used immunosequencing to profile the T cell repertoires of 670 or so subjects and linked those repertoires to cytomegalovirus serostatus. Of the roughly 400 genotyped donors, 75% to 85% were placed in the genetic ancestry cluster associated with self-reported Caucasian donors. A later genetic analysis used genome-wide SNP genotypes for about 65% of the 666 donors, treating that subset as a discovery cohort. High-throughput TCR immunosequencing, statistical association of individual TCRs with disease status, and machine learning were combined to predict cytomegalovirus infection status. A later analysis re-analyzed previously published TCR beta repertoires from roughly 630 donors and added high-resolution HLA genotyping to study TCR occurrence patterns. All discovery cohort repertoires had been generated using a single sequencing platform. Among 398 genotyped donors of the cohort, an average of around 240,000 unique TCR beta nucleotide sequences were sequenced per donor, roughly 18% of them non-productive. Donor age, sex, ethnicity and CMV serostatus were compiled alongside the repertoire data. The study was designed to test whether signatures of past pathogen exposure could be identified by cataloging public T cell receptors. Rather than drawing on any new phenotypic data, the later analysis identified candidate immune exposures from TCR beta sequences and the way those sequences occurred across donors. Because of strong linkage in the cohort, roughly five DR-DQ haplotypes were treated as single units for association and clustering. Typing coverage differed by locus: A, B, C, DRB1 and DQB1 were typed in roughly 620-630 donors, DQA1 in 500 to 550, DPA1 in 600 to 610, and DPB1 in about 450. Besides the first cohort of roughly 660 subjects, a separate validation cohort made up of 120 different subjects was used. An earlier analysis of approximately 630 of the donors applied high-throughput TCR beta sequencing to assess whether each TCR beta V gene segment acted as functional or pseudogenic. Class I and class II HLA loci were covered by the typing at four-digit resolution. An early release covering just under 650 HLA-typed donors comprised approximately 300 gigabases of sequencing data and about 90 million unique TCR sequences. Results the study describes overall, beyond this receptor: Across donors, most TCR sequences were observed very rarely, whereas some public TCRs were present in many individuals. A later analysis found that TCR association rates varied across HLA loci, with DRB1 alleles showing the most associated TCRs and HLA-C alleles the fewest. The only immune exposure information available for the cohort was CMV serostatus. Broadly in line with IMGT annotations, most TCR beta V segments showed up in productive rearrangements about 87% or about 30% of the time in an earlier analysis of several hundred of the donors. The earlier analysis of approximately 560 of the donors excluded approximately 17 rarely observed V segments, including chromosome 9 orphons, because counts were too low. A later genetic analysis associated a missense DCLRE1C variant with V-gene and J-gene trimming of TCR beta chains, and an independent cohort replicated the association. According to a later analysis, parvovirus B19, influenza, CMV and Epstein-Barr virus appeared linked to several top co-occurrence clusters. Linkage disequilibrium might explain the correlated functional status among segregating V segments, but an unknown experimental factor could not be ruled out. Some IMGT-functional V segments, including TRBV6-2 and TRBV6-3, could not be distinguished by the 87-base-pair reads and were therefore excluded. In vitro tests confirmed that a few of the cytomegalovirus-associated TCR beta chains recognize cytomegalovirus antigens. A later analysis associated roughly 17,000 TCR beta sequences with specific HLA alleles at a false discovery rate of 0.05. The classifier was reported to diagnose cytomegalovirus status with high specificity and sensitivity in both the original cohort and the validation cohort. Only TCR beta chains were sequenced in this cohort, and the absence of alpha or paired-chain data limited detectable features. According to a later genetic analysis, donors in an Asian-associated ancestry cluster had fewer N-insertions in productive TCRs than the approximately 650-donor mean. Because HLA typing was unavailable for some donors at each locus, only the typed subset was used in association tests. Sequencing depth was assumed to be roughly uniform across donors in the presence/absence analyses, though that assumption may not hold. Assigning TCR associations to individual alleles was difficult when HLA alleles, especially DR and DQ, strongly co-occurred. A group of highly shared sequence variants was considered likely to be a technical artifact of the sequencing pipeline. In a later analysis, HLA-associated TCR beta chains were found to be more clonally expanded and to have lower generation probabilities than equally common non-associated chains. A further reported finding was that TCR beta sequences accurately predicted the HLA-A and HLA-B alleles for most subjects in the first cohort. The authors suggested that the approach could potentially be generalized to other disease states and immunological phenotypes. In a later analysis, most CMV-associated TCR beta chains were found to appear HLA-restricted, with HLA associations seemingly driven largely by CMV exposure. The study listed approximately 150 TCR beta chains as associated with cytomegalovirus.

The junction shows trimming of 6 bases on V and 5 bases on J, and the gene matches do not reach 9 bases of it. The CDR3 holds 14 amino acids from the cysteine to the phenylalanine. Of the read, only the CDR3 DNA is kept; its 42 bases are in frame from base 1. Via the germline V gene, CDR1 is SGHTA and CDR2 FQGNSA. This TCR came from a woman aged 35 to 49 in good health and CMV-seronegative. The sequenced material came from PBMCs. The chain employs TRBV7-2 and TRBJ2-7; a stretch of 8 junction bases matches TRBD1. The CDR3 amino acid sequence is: CASSPGQGSHEQYF. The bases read TGTGCCAGCAGTCCCGGACAGGGTAGCCACGAGCAGTACTTC.